The 5 T cell receptor beta chains given below trace back to one sample, sequenced in a study of cytomegalovirus exposure and HLA in healthy donors. A multiplex PCR was run with 60 Vbeta primers and 13 Jbeta primers. Using immunoSEQ multiplex PCR, the repertoire was profiled, and TCRdb retains in-frame clones only, with some absent. The table shows fewer than 150,000 clones, with about 75% occurring only once. Sequencing was performed on PBMCs. The receptors derive from a man aged 55 to 69 in good health and CMV-seropositive.

This clone has only a few counts. DNA of the CDR3: TGCGCCAGCAGCCAAGATGGGCGGGCGGGAGGGTTCGGCGAGCAGTTCTTC. Translated: CASSQDGRAGGFGEQFF. The chain couples TRBV4-1 to TRBJ2-1; 9 bases map to TRBD2. The CDR3 is 17 residues long. Losses at the gene ends were 0 bases for V and 10 bases for J; bases not matched to a gene: 13. CDR1 is MGHRA and CDR2 is YSYEKL in the germline V gene.

The chain links TRBV18 to TRBJ1-1, with TRBD1 matching 8 bases. The CDR3 extends over 14 amino acids. After removal of 5 bases from V and 3 bases from J, the junction contained 5 bases not matched to a gene. The germline CDR1 and CDR2 sequences are KGHSH and LQKENI. CDR3 loop: CASSMTGVDTEAFF. DNA for the CDR3: TGTGCCAGCTCAATGACAGGGGTGGACACTGAAGCTTTCTTT.

V gene TRBV5-1 combines with J gene TRBJ1-1, with 7 bases fitting TRBD1. Per germline, CDR1 SGHRS and CDR2 YFSETQ. The CDR3 contains 13 residues. The V segment lost 4 bases and the J segment 4 bases; nucleotides outside the gene matches: 4. This CDR3 is CASSLGQATEAFF. The DNA for the CDR3 is TGCGCCAGCAGCCTCGGACAGGCCACTGAAGCTTTCTTT.

The chain combines TRBV2 with TRBJ1-1; D is undetermined. Germline loops: CDR1 SNHLY, CDR2 FYNNEI. V was shortened by 7 bases and J by 1 base, with 13 bases between the two germline ends. The CDR3 runs to 14 residues. CDR3 bases: TGTGCCAGCACCGTGGAACAGAAGAACACTGAAGCTTTCTTT. As protein: CASTVEQKNTEAFF.

This chain joins TRBV18 and TRBJ2-5; maybe TRBD2 (6 bases). V was cut by 3 bases and J by 4 bases, with 18 bases left in between. Germline lookup yields CDR1 KGHSH and CDR2 LQKENI. This CDR3 contains 16 residues. CDR3: CASSPLAPGTGETQYF. The CDR3 nucleotides read TGTGCCAGCTCACCGTTAGCGCCCGGGACTGGAGAGACCCAGTACTTC. The whole variable domain, remainder taken from reference TRBV18 and TRBJ2-5, is NAGVMQNPRHLVRRRGQEARLRCSPMKGHSHVYWYRQLPEEGLKFMVYLQKENIIDESGMPKERFSAEFPKEGPSILRIQQVVRGDSAAYFCASSPLAPGTGETQYFGPGTRLLVL.